This TCR beta chain was sequenced in a study of T cell responses to AZD1222 COVID-19 vaccine. The repertoire was sequenced with immunoSEQ multiplex PCR; TCRdb's copy has only in-frame clones and lacks some. The sample includes more than 150,000 clones, around 90% seen only once; the top ten take under 8%. Comment on this clone: The antigen remains undetermined.

Study-level findings and limits: Spike regions recognized by vaccine-associated CD4 TCRs spanned the protein, led by 160-218 and 743-854. In all cases, repertoires were sampled only after the peak T cell response. A mostly white British donor set with more females was recruited, and clonal diversity was possibly underestimated.

V dropped 1 base and J dropped 8; count of bases not matched to a gene: 9. The V gene's germline CDR1 is LGHDT and CDR2 YNNKEL (reference sequence). This CDR3 spans 15 amino acids. The sequences come from peripheral blood, collected on day 0 of AZD1222 vaccination. The TCR sequence derives from an adult in good health. This chain links TRBV3-1 (or the pseudogene TRBV3-2) with TRBJ1-2; 8 nucleotides line up with TRBD1. CDR3 loop: CASSQVGQAKLGYTF. DNA of the CDR3: TGTGCCAGCAGCCAAGTGGGACAGGCAAAATTGGGCTACACCTTC.